This T cell receptor beta chain was captured in a study of cytomegalovirus exposure and HLA in healthy donors. Germline assignment: CDR1 LNHDA and CDR2 SQIVND (reference sequence). The CDR3 is made up of 15 amino acids. V lost 2 bases and J lost 7, with 12 bases in between. 13 Jbeta primers and 60 Vbeta primers were used for the PCR. This table comes from immunoSEQ multiplex PCR, and its TCRdb copy is limited to in-frame clones, with some not included. The sample has roughly 86,000 clones; around 71% are singletons. Points on this clone: Antigen specificity is unknown.

Regarding the study as a whole: When a later analysis compared HLA-associated TCR beta chains with equally common others, the HLA-associated chains turned out to be more clonally expanded and to have lower generation probabilities. Analysis performed later found 15,000 or so TCR beta sequences associated with HLA alleles at 0.05 false discovery rate. The authors assumed roughly uniform sequencing depth across donors for presence/absence analyses.

Specimen: PBMCs. The chain recombines TRBV19 with TRBJ1-6, with unresolved D. This receptor was taken from a man aged 55 to 70 in good health and CMV-seronegative. For the CDR3, the DNA is TGTGCCAGTAGTATAAATGGGGAGACCAATTCACCCCTCCACTTT. Translated, it gives CASSINGETNSPLHF. Based on the CDR3 plus reference TRBV19 and TRBJ1-6, the full variable domain is DGGITQSPKYLFRKEGQNVTLSCEQNLNHDAMYWYRQDPGQGLRLIYYSQIVNDFQKGDIAEGYSVSREKKESFPLTVTSAQKNPTAFYLCASSINGETNSPLHFGNGTRLTVT.